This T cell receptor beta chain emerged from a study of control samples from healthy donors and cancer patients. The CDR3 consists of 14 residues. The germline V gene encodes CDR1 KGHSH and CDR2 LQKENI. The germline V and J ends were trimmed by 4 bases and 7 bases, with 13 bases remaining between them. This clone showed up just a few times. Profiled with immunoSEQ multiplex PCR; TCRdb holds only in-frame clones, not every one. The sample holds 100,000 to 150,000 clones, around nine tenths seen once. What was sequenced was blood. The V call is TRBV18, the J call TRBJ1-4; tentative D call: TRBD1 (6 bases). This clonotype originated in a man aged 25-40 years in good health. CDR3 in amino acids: CASSQQQGTEKLFF. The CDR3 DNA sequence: TGTGCCAGCTCACAACAACAGGGTACTGAAAAACTGTTTTTT.